This is a list of T cell receptor beta chains from one sample in a study of OX40 agonist ivuxolimab in advanced cancers. TCRdb keeps only in-frame clones here, not all; method: immunoSEQ multiplex PCR. This sample has about 50,000 clones, with about 85% found just once. This sample comprised CD4+ or CD8+ T cells sorted from blood, obtained in a trial of the OX40 agonist ivuxolimab. Source of these receptors: an adult with an advanced solid tumor such as melanoma, head and neck, liver or kidney cancer. CDR3s leave out the opening cysteine and the closing phenylalanine or tryptophan.

TRBJ1-2 | TRBV18 | ASSPLPQGAQHQPNYGYT
TRBJ2-3 | TRBV7-3 | ASSLGLTSTDTQY
TRBJ2-7 | TRBV21-1 | ASSKLVSRVSSSYEQY
TRBJ2-1 | TRBV5-5 | ASSRTSGEHNEQF
TRBJ2-7 | TRBV5-4 | ASSQEGDRGDYEQY
TRBJ2-3 | TRBV14 | ASNDLTSAYTDTQY
TRBJ2-3 | TRBV6-6 | ASSKLAGGPDTQY
TRBJ1-2 | TRBV29-1 | SVAGQGGEANYGYT
TRBJ1-3 | TRBV11-2 | ASSPIRGPSGNTIY
TRBJ1-5 | TRBV19 | ASRRDFSYQPQH
TRBJ2-3 | TRBV30 | AWSPPPDTQY
TRBJ2-1 | TRBV7-2 | ASRPAGTQYNEQF
TRBJ2-7 | TRBV7-2 | ASSLVSGTPYEQY
TRBJ2-1 | TRBV5-6 | ASSRLAGKYNEQF
TRBJ2-3 | TRBV19 | ASSIGRSTDTQY